Below, 21 T cell receptor beta chains from the same sample are listed, as sequenced in a study of identical twins. TCRdb reprocessed the 5' RACE reads via MiXCR and lists one record per CDR3 protein. The table has 750,000 to 950,000 distinct CDR3 sequences, 9% to 15% seen once; the top ten hold around 1.5%. The sample was also reused in another study, on yellow fever vaccine responses in identical twins.

The sequenced material came from PBMCs. These TCRs come from a young woman in good health.

This clonotype was found a few times. The chain couples TRBV6-5 to TRBJ2-2; D might be TRBD1 (5 bases). The V gene's germline CDR1 is MNHEY and CDR2 SVGAGI. The CDR3 is 19 residues long. Trimming stripped 2 bases from V and 0 bases from J, with 19 bases between. Here the CDR3 DNA reads TGTGCCAGCAGTTACGGGGCACCGGAAAGGACGTCGAACACCGGGGAGCTGTTTTTT. As protein: CASSYGAPERTSNTGELFF.

V is TRBV7-3 and J is TRBJ2-1; TRBD2 aligns across 10 bases. Germline V gene lookup returns CDR1 SGHTA and CDR2 FQGTGA. This CDR3 has 16 amino acids. Trimming removed 5 bases from V and 6 bases from J; junction bases left unmatched: 10. The CDR3 region has the DNA TGTGCCAGCAGCCCTCAGGCTAGCGGGAGCAGCAATGAGCAGTTCTTC. Its translation is CASSPQASGSSNEQFF.

In its sample, this clonotype was seen a few times. V gene TRBV6-1 combines with J gene TRBJ2-1, with 14 bases that match TRBD2. This CDR3 is 18 amino acids long. With V trimmed by 1 base and J by 3 bases, 5 bases remained unmatched. Germline V gene data show CDR1 as MNHNS and CDR2 as SASEGT. This CDR3 is CASSEETSGRGIYNEQFF. In DNA form, the CDR3 reads TGTGCCAGCAGTGAAGAGACTAGCGGGAGGGGAATCTACAATGAGCAGTTCTTC.

This clonotype was picked up a small number of times. This chain joins TRBV9 and TRBJ2-5; 15 bases agree with TRBD2. Germline V gene data show CDR1 as SGDLS and CDR2 as YYNGEE. J lost 2 bases, V lost 0 bases, and 11 bases had no gene match. The CDR3 has 20 amino acids. The DNA for the CDR3 is TGTGCCAGCAGCGTAGGCTCCGGACTAGCGGGAGGGCCGGGGCAAGAGACCCAGTACTTC. Encoded protein: CASSVGSGLAGGPGQETQYF. The full variable domain, with the rest looked up from reference TRBV9 and TRBJ2-5, is DSGVTQTPKHLITATGQRVTLRCSPRSGDLSVYWYQQSLDQGLQFLIQYYNGEERAKGNILERFSAQQFPDLHSELNLSSLELGDSALYFCASSVGSGLAGGPGQETQYFGPGTRLLVL.

This clonotype was observed at least ten times. The chain couples TRBV12-3 or TRBV12-4 to TRBJ1-2; maybe TRBD1 (5 bases). Trimming took 6 bases from V and 8 from J, leaving 16 bases between them. The CDR3 spans 13 residues. CDR3 protein: CASSPIGVHGYTF. The CDR3, as DNA: TGTGCCAGCAGCCCTATAGGGGTGCACGGCTACACCTTC.

There are many counts of this clonotype. This rearrangement joins TRBV20-1 to TRBJ2-7, with D hard to call. The V and J ends lost 4 bases and 5 bases respectively, with 9 bases between them. The V gene's germline CDR1 is DFQATT and CDR2 SNEGSKA (reference sequence). CDR3 size: 11 residues. DNA of the CDR3: TGCAGTGCTAAAATTACCGACGAGCAGTACTTC. It specifies CSAKITDEQYF.

The rearrangement joins TRBV3-1 to TRBJ2-7; possible D gene TRBD1, 5 bases. The germline V gene encodes CDR1 LGHDT and CDR2 YNNKEL (reference sequence). The CDR3 length is 15 residues. V lost 1 base and J lost 1, with 11 bases in between. In DNA form, the CDR3 reads TGTGCCAGCAGCCAAGTCTTACAGGTGTCCTACGAGCAGTACTTC. Protein: CASSQVLQVSYEQYF.

The V call is TRBV11-2, the J call TRBJ2-5, with 8 bases that match TRBD1. V shed 5 bases, J shed 1 base, and the junction held 9 bases outside the gene matches. CDR3 size: 16 residues. Germline lookup yields CDR1 SGHAT and CDR2 FQNNGV. CDR3 sequence: CASSPSLQGGQETQYF. CDR3 in DNA: TGTGCCAGCAGCCCTAGTTTACAGGGGGGCCAAGAGACCCAGTACTTC.

The genes are TRBV3-1 and TRBJ2-1; D is possibly TRBD1 or TRBD2 (6 bases each). Trimming took off 4 bases at V and 7 bases at J, with 23 bases between the two ends. This CDR3 has 17 amino acids. Germline CDR1 reads LGHDT; CDR2 reads YNNKEL (reference sequence). The DNA for the CDR3 is TGTGCCAGCAGCCCTCAGGGGACGGGAGTGATCCTGAATGAGCAGTTCTTC. It codes for CASSPQGTGVILNEQFF.

This clonotype appeared a few times. This rearrangement joins TRBV6-1 to TRBJ1-1, with D hard to call. V lost 6 bases, J lost 4 bases, and 15 bases lay in between. The germline gives CDR1 MNHNS, CDR2 SASEGT. The CDR3 sequence is 14 residues long. The CDR3 DNA is TGTGCCAGCAGCTCCTATGAGATCCCCACTGAAGCTTTCTTT. Translated, it gives CASSSYEIPTEAFF.

This clonotype was recorded at least ten times. The genes are TRBV5-1 and TRBJ2-1; 12 bases match TRBD1. The CDR3 sequence is 16 residues long. With 0 bases clipped from V and 8 bases from J, the junction kept 6 bases outside the gene matches. The germline V gene has CDR1 SGHRS and CDR2 YFSETQ. This CDR3 is CASSLALGQGAYEQFF. CDR3 bases: TGCGCCAGCAGCTTGGCCCTGGGACAGGGGGCATATGAGCAGTTCTTC.

This sequence joins TRBV7-3 and TRBJ2-1, with TRBD2 matching 9 bases. The CDR3 extends over 16 amino acids. Germline loops: CDR1 SGHTA, CDR2 FQGTGA. The V gene end was trimmed by 1 base and the J gene end by 7 bases; junction bases not matched to a gene: 8. CDR3 residues: CASSLNGLSGSNEQFF. The CDR3 DNA reads TGTGCCAGCAGCTTAAATGGCCTTAGCGGGAGTAATGAGCAGTTCTTC.

The chain carries TRBV12-3 or TRBV12-4 and TRBJ2-4, with D perhaps TRBD1 (5 bases). The CDR3 is made up of 18 amino acids. Trimming cost V 0 bases and J 0 bases, with 15 bases left between them. In DNA form, the CDR3 reads TGTGCCAGCAGTTTAGCGCAGAGGACACCAATAGCCAAAAACATTCAGTACTTC. This translates into CASSLAQRTPIAKNIQYF.

In its sample, this clonotype was seen a few times. The genes are TRBV12-3 or TRBV12-4 and TRBJ2-1, with no clear D. The CDR3 has 15 amino acids. The V end lost 7 bases, the J end lost 3 bases, and 16 bases lay between the germline ends. The CDR3 spells CASNDNTHLYNEQFF. The CDR3 nucleotides are TGTGCCAGCAACGATAACACCCACCTCTACAATGAGCAGTTCTTC.

There are a few counts of this clonotype. A read error may explain this, as a much larger clone is one base away. The gene calls are TRBV6-1 and TRBJ2-1; 11 bases agree with TRBD2. The ends lost 7 bases at V and 9 bases at J; junction bases unmatched: 8. The germline gives CDR1 MNHNS, CDR2 SASEGT. This CDR3 contains 14 residues. The CDR3 sequence: CASTPGLAVGEQFF. In nucleotides, the CDR3 is TGTGCCAGCACCCCGGGACTAGCGGTGGGTGAGCAGTTCTTC.

This sequence joins TRBV6-5 and TRBJ1-2, with 8 nucleotides matching TRBD1. Germline-derived CDR1 and CDR2 are MNHEY and SVGAGI. This CDR3 is 15 amino acids long. The J segment lost 2 bases and the V segment lost 0 bases, leaving 2 bases of the junction unmatched. This CDR3 reads CASSYSRTGNYGYTF. For the CDR3, the DNA is TGTGCCAGCAGTTACTCGAGGACAGGGAACTATGGCTACACCTTC.

The V gene is TRBV7-3, the J gene TRBJ2-2; 10 nucleotides align to TRBD2. Germline trimming cut 1 base from V and 4 bases from J; bases unmatched to any gene: 21. Germline V gene data show CDR1 as SGHTA and CDR2 as FQGTGA. The CDR3 spans 22 residues. CDR3 sequence: CASSLRSRGNPEQRGGTGELFF. The CDR3 DNA is TGTGCCAGCAGCTTAAGGAGCCGCGGAAACCCCGAGCAGCGGGGGGGCACCGGGGAGCTGTTTTTT. The full variable domain, its missing parts supplied by reference TRBV7-3 and TRBJ2-2, is GAGVSQTPSNKVTEKGKYVELRCDPISGHTALYWYRQSLGQGPEFLIYFQGTGAADDSGLPNDRFFAVRPEGSVSTLKIQRTERGDSAVYLCASSLRSRGNPEQRGGTGELFFGEGSRLTVL.

The CDR3 region has the DNA TGTGCCAGCAGCATAGGGCTAGCGGGGGGGCCCAATGAGCAGTTCTTC. Encoded protein: CASSIGLAGGPNEQFF. The rearrangement uses TRBV12-3 or TRBV12-4 and TRBJ2-1; 12 nucleotides align to TRBD2. The V segment lost 6 bases and the J segment 6 bases; nucleotides outside the gene matches: 9. The CDR3 consists of 16 residues.

The table lists this clonotype with a few counts. This rearrangement joins TRBV7-8 to TRBJ2-5; tentatively, D is TRBD2 (5 bases). The CDR3 consists of 15 residues. Germline CDR1 and CDR2: SGHVS and FQNEAQ. Trimming left V 5 bases short and J 5 bases short, with 18 bases between. The CDR3 region is CASSPSGILLETQYF. The CDR3 bases are TGTGCCAGCAGCCCGTCGGGAATTCTCCTGGAGACCCAGTACTTC.

This clonotype showed up just a few times. This chain links TRBV28 with TRBJ1-2; D unresolved. This CDR3 is 14 amino acids long. From germline, CDR1 is MDHEN and CDR2 SYDVKM. Between the trimmed V and J ends, which lost 4 bases and 4 bases, there was a span of 13 bases. This chain's CDR3 is CASSWRSRSYGYTF. The CDR3 DNA is TGTGCCAGCAGTTGGCGATCTCGGAGCTATGGCTACACCTTC.

This clonotype has only a few counts. This sequence joins TRBV12-3 or TRBV12-4 and TRBJ2-1; the match to TRBD2 covers 10 bases. J was trimmed by 5 bases and V by 8 bases; bases with no gene match: 9. The CDR3 covers 15 residues. CDR3 nucleotides: TGTGCCAGCTCGTTAGCGGGAGGTATGGACAATGAGCAGTTCTTC. Its translation is CASSLAGGMDNEQFF.